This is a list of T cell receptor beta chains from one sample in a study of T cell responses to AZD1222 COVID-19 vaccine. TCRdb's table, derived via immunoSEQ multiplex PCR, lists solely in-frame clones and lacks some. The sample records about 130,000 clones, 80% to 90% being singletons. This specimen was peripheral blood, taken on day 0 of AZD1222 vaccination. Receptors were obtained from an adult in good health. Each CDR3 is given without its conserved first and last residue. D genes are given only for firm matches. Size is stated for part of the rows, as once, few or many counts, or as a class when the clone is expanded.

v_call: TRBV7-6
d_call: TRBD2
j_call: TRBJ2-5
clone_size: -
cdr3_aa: ASSTGLAGGQETQY

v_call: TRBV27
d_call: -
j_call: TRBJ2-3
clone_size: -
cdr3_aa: ASSLGRTSPQY

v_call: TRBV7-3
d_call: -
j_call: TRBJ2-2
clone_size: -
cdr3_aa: ASSLLVDTGELF

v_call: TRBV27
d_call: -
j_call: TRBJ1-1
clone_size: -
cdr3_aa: ASSLSFGTPNTEAF

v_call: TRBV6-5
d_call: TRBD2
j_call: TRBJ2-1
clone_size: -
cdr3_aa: ASQSGLGVHEQF

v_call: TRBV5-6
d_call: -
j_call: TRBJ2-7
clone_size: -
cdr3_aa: ASNPLRAGEQY

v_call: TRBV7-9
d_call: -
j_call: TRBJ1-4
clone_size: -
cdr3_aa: ASSERRGTSEKLF

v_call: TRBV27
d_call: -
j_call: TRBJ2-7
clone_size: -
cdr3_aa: ASSSGTLSAEQY

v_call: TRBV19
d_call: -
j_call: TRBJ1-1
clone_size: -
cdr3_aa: ASSMGIEAF

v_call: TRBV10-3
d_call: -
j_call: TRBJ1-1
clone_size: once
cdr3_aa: AISGVPVNTEAF

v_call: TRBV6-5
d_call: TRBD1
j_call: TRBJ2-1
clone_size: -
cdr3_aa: ASAGTGSYNEQF

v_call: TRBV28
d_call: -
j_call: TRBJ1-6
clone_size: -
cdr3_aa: ASRAGRYNSPLH

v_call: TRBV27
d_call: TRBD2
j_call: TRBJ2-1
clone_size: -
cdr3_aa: ASSSWGGLFNEQF

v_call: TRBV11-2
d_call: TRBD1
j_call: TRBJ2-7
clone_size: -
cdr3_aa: ASSSATGTGAYEQY

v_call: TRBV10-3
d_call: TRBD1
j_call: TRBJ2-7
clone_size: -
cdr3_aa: AISDWSGTGSYEQY

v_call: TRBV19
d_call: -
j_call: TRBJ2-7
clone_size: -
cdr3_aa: ASRGGGEDEQY

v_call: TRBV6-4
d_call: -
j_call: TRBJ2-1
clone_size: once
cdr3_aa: ASSDWDGDNEQF

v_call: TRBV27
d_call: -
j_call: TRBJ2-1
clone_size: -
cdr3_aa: ASSFQGPRKENNEQF

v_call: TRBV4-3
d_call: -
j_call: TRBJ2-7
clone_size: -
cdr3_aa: ASSQEGRDAYEQY

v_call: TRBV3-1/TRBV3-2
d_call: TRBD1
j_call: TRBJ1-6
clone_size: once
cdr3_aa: ASSHRQGAEDSPLH